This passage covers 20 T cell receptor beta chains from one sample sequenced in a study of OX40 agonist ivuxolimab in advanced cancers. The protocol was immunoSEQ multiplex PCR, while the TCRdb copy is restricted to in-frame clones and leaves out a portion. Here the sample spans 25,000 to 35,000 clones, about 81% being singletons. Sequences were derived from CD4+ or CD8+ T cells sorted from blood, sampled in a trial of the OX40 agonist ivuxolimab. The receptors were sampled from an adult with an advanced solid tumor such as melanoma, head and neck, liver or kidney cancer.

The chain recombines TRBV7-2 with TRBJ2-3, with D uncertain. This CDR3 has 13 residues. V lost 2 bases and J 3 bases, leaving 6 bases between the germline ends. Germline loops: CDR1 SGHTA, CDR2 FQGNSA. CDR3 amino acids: CASSLFLTDTQYF. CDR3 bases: TGTGCCAGCAGCTTATTTTTAACAGATACGCAGTATTTT.

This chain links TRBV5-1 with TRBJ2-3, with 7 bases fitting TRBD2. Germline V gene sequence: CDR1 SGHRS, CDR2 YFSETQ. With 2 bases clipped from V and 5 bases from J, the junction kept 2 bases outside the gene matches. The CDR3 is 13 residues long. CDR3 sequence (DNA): TGCGCCAGCAGCTTCCTAGCGGAAGATACGCAGTATTTT. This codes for CASSFLAEDTQYF. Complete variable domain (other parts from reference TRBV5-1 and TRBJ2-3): KAGVTQTPRYLIKTRGQQVTLSCSPISGHRSVSWYQQTPGQGLQFLFEYFSETQRNKGNFPGRFSGRQFSNSRSEMNVSTLELGDSALYLCASSFLAEDTQYFGPGTRLTVL.

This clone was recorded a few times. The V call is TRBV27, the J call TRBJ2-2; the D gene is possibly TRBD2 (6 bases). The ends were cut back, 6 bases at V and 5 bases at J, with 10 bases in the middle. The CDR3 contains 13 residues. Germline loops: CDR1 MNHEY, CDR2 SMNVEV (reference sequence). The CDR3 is CASRLRGTGELFF. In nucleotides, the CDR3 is TGTGCCAGCAGGCTACGGGGGACCGGGGAGCTGTTTTTT.

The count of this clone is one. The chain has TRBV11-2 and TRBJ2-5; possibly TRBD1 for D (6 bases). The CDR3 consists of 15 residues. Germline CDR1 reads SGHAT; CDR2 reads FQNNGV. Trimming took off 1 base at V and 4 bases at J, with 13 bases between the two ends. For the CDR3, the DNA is TGTGCCAGCAGCTTAGTTACAGGGCAAGGAGAGACCCAGTACTTC. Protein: CASSLVTGQGETQYF.

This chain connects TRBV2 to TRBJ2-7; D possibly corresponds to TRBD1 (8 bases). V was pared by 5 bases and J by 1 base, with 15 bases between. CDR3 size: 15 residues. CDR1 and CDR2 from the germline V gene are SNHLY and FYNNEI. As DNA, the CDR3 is TGTGCCAGCAGTTACAGGGGGGGAAATTCCTACGAGCAGTACTTC. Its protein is CASSYRGGNSYEQYF.

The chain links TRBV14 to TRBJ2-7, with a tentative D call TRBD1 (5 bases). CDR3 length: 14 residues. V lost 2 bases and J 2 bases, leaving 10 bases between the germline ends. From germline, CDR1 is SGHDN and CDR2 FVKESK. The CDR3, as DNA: TGTGCCAGCAGCCAACAGGGTTCCCCCTACGAGCAGTACTTC. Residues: CASSQQGSPYEQYF.

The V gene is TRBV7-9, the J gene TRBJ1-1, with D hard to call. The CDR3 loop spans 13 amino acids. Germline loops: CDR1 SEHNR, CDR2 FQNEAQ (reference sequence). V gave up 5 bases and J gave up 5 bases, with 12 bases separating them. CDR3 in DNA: TGTGCCAGCAGCCCCACGGGGAGAACTGAAGCTTTCTTT. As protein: CASSPTGRTEAFF.

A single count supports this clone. The CDR3 DNA reads TGCGCCAGCAGCTTGGCCACTAGCGGGGGGGCTCACGAGCAGTACTTC. Translation gives CASSLATSGGAHEQYF. The chain couples TRBV5-1 to TRBJ2-7; 13 positions agree with TRBD2. The V gene's germline CDR1 is SGHRS and CDR2 YFSETQ. The CDR3 consists of 16 residues. V trimming: 0 bases; J trimming: 5 bases; junction bases outside the gene matches: 5. The entire variable domain, with the rest obtained from reference TRBV5-1 and TRBJ2-7, is as follows: KAGVTQTPRYLIKTRGQQVTLSCSPISGHRSVSWYQQTPGQGLQFLFEYFSETQRNKGNFPGRFSGRQFSNSRSEMNVSTLELGDSALYLCASSLATSGGAHEQYFGPGTRLTVT.

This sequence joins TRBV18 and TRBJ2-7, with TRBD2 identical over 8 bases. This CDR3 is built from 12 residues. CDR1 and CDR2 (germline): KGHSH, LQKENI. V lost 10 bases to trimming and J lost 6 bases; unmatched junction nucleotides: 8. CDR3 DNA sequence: TGTGCCACAAGCCTCGGGGGGGGCGAGCAGTACTTC. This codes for CATSLGGGEQYF.

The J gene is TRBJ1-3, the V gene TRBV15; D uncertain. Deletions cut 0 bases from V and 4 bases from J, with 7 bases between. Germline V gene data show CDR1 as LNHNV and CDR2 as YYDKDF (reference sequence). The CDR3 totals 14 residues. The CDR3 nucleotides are TGTGCCACCAGCAGAGATTGGGTAGGAAACACCATATATTTT. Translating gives CATSRDWVGNTIYF.

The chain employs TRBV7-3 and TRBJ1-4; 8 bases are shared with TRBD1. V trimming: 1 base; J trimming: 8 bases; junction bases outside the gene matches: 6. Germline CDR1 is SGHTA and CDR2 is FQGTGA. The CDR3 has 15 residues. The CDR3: CASSLRAGGKEKLFF. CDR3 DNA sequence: TGTGCCAGCAGCTTAAGGGCAGGGGGCAAGGAAAAACTGTTTTTT. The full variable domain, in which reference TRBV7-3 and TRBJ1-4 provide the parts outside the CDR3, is GAGVSQTPSNKVTEKGKYVELRCDPISGHTALYWYRQSLGQGPEFLIYFQGTGAADDSGLPNDRFFAVRPEGSVSTLKIQRTERGDSAVYLCASSLRAGGKEKLFFGSGTQLSVL.

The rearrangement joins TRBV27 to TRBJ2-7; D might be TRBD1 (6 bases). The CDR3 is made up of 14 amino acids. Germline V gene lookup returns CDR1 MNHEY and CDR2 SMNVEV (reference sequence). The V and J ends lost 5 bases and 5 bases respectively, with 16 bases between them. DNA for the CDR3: TGTGCCAGCAGTGGGAAGGGGGTGATTGACGAGCAGTACTTC. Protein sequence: CASSGKGVIDEQYF.

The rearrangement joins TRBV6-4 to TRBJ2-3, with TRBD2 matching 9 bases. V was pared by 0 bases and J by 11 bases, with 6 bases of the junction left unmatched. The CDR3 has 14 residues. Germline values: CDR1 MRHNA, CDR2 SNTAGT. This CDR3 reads CASSDSREGSGQYF. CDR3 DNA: TGTGCCAGCAGTGACTCGCGGGAGGGATCGGGGCAGTATTTT.

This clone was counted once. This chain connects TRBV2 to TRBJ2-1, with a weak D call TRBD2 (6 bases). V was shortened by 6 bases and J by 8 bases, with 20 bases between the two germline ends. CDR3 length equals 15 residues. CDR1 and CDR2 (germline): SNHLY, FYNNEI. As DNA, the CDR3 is TGTGCCAGCAGACTTAGTGGAGGGCCCGAAGATGAGCAGTTCTTC. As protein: CASRLSGGPEDEQFF.

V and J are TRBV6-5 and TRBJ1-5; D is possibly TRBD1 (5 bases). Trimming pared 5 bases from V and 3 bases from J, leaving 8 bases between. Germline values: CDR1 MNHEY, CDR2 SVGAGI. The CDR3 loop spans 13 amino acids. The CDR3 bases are TGTGCCAGCAGTCAGGGTTACAATCAGCCCCAGCATTTT. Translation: CASSQGYNQPQHF.

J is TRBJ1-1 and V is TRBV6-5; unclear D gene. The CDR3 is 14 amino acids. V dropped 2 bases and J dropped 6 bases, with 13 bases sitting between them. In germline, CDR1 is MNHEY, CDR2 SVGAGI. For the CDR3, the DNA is TGTGCCAGCAGTTACGGGTCAGCTGAACCTGAAGCTTTCTTT. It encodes CASSYGSAEPEAFF.

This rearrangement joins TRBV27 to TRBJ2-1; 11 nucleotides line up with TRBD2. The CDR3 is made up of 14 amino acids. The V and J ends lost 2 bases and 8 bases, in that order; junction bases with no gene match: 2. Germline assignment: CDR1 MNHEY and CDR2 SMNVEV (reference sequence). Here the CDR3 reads CASSLGTSGDEQFF. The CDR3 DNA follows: TGTGCCAGCAGTTTAGGGACTAGCGGTGATGAGCAGTTCTTC.

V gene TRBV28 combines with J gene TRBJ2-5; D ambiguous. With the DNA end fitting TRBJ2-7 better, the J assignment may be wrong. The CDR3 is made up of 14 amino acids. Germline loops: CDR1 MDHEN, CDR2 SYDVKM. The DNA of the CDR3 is TGTGCCAGCAGTTACCCCCGCTATTCCTACGAGCAGTACTTC. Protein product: CASSYPRYSYEQYF.

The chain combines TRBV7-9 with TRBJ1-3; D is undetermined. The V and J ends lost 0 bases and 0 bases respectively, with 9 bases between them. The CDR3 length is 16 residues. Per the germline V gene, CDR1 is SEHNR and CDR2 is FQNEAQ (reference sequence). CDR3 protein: CASSLAELYSGNTIYF. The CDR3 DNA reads TGTGCCAGCAGCTTAGCAGAGCTTTACTCTGGAAACACCATATATTTT.

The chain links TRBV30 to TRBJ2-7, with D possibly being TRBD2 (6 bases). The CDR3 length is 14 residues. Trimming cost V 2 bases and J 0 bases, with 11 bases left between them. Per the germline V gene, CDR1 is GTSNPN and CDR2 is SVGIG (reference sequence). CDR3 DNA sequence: TGTGCCTGGAGTCTGGGACTGAGCTCCTACGAGCAGTACTTC. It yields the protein CAWSLGLSSYEQYF.